These T cell receptor beta chains were read from a single sample in a study of blood T cell repertoires in COVID-19. Profiled with immunoSEQ multiplex PCR; TCRdb holds only in-frame clones, not every one. Among about 150,000 clones listed, 84% were seen once. Sequencing was done on a sample of peripheral blood. The receptors shown here come from a woman aged 50 to 65 with acute or convalescent COVID-19. Each CDR3 is given with its conserved first and last residue. A D gene is named only where the DNA matches it firmly. Expanded clones get a size class; other rows say once, few or many, or leave the size out.

NA	TRBV7-2	TRBD1	TRBJ1-2	TGTGCCAGCAGCTTATTTCCGGGACAGACGCTCTATGGCTACACCTTC	CASSLFPGQTLYGYTF
NA	TRBV18	TRBD2	TRBJ2-1	TGTGCCAGCTCACCATTAGCCGGGACTAGCGGGTCTGGTTCCTACAATGAGCAGTTCTTC	CASSPLAGTSGSGSYNEQFF
NA	TRBV9	NA	TRBJ2-7	TGTGCCAGCAGCCCTCGGGGGTCCGGGGTTTCGGGGAACTCCTACGAGCAGTACTTC	CASSPRGSGVSGNSYEQYF
NA	TRBV19	NA	TRBJ1-5	TGTGCCAGTAGTATCGGTTGGCAGGGAAGTCAGCCCCAGCATTTT	CASSIGWQGSQPQHF
NA	TRBV14	NA	TRBJ2-1	TGTGCCAGCAGCCAAGATCCTGGAGGGTTTTTATGGCAGTTCTTC	CASSQDPGGFLWQFF
NA	TRBV28	TRBD1	TRBJ1-2	TGTGCCAGCAGTTTGGGACAGGAAAACTATGGCTACACCTTC	CASSLGQENYGYTF
once	TRBV5-1	TRBD1	TRBJ2-5	TGCGCCAGCAGCTTGGCGACAGGGGTAGAGACCCAGTACTTC	CASSLATGVETQYF
NA	TRBV7-3	TRBD2	TRBJ2-3	TGTGCCAGCAGTGATCTGGCGGGGGGCACAGATACGCAGTATTTT	CASSDLAGGTDTQYF
NA	TRBV23-1	NA	TRBJ1-1	TGCGCCAGCAGTCAAAGAGTTAAGAGGGTCTCTTCGGCTGAAGCTTTCTTT	CASSQRVKRVSSAEAFF
medium-sized	TRBV7-3	NA	TRBJ2-2	TGTGCCAGCAGCTTCCCCCGGGACAAGAACACCGGGGAGCTGTTTTTT	CASSFPRDKNTGELFF
NA	TRBV11-3	NA	TRBJ2-7	TGTGCCAGCAGCTTAGAGAGGGCGTTTTTTAAAAAGCAGTACTTC	CASSLERAFFKKQYF
NA	TRBV10-3	NA	TRBJ1-5	TGTGCCATCAGTGGATCCCAGGGGACGGACAATCAGCCCCAGCATTTT	CAISGSQGTDNQPQHF
NA	TRBV14	TRBD1	TRBJ1-6	TGTGCCAGCAGAAAGCGAACAGGGGGCATTTGGAATTCACCCCTCCACTTT	CASRKRTGGIWNSPLHF
NA	TRBV28	TRBD1	TRBJ1-2	TGTGCCAGCAGAGGCCCGGACAGGGGGCATGGCTACACCTTC	CASRGPDRGHGYTF
NA	TRBV18	NA	TRBJ1-2	TGTGCCAGCTCACCACCGGACGACAGGATCGGTGGCTACACCTTC	CASSPPDDRIGGYTF
NA	TRBV7-2	NA	TRBJ1-3	TGTGCCAGCAGCGAGGACAGAAACACCATATATTTT	CASSEDRNTIYF
NA	TRBV6-2/TRBV6-3	NA	TRBJ2-3	TGTGCCAGCAGTTATGGTTATGGCAGGATCACAGATACGCAGTATTTT	CASSYGYGRITDTQYF
NA	TRBV2	NA	TRBJ1-6	TGTGCCAGCAGTGAACAAACGAGAATTACAGGGACACCCCTCCACTTT	CASSEQTRITGTPLHF
NA	TRBV21-1	NA	TRBJ2-7	TGTGCCAGGGGTAGGGGTAGCGGGAGGCAGTACTTC	CARGRGSGRQYF
NA	TRBV19	TRBD1	TRBJ1-2	TGTGCCAGCCGGGGACAGGGGGCTAGTGGCTACACCTTC	CASRGQGASGYTF
NA	TRBV5-1	TRBD1	TRBJ2-1	TGCGCCAGCAGCTCGACAGGGAACTACAATGAGCAGTTCTTC	CASSSTGNYNEQFF
NA	TRBV3-1/TRBV3-2	TRBD1	TRBJ1-2	TGTGCCAGCAGCCTACTCGGACAGGGGTCTGGCTACACCTTC	CASSLLGQGSGYTF
few	TRBV28	NA	TRBJ1-6	TGTGCCAGCCACCTAACAGACCAGCTCTATAATTCACCCCTCCACTTT	CASHLTDQLYNSPLHF
NA	TRBV27	NA	TRBJ1-4	TGTGCCAGCATTGAGGGGTACAGGGCCGATTATAATGAAAAACTGTTTTTT	CASIEGYRADYNEKLFF
NA	TRBV28	TRBD1	TRBJ1-3	TGTGCCAGCTTCCCCTCCCGGGGACAGACCAAGGGAAACACCATATATTTT	CASFPSRGQTKGNTIYF
NA	TRBV12-3/TRBV12-4	NA	TRBJ2-3	TGTGCCAGCAGTTCCCTGGAGGATACGCAGTATTTT	CASSSLEDTQYF
NA	TRBV24-1	NA	TRBJ2-1	TGTGCCACCAGTGATTTGGTCGGCGGCAGGGATTCCTACAATGAGCAGTTCTTC	CATSDLVGGRDSYNEQFF
NA	TRBV7-3	NA	TRBJ2-7	TGTGCCAGCAGCTTAAATCCTAGCTACTCCTACGAGCAGTACTTC	CASSLNPSYSYEQYF
NA	TRBV28	TRBD1	TRBJ2-3	TGTGCCAGCAGCGCCCCCCGGGACAGGGGGCGAAGAGATACGCAGTATTTT	CASSAPRDRGRRDTQYF
NA	TRBV7-2	NA	TRBJ2-1	TGTGCCAGCAGCTTAGAGAGTAGCGGCTCCTACAATGAGCAGTTCTTC	CASSLESSGSYNEQFF
NA	TRBV6-1	TRBD2	TRBJ2-3	TGTGCCAGCAGTGATACTAGCGGGGGCACAGATACGCAGTATTTT	CASSDTSGGTDTQYF
NA	TRBV18	NA	TRBJ2-5	TGTGCCAGCTCCCGACAGCTTAAAGAGACCCAGTACTTC	CASSRQLKETQYF
NA	TRBV24-1	NA	TRBJ2-5	TGTGCCACCAGTGATTTGATCGGTTCAGGCTTGGAGACCCAGTACTTC	CATSDLIGSGLETQYF
NA	TRBV11-2	TRBD1	TRBJ1-2	TGTGCCAGCAGCTTAGATAGACGGGAGGGGGCCGACTATGGCTACACCTTC	CASSLDRREGADYGYTF
few	TRBV6-6	TRBD1	TRBJ2-7	TGTGCCAGCAGTCGCCTGGGGACAGGGGCCGCTACCTACGAGCAGTACTTC	CASSRLGTGAATYEQYF
once	TRBV15	NA	TRBJ2-5	TGTGCCACCAGCAGAGATGGCAGCGTTAGGCGGGAGACCCAGTACTTC	CATSRDGSVRRETQYF
NA	TRBV6-2/TRBV6-3	TRBD2	TRBJ2-2	TGTGCCAGCAGACCTACCGGGGGGGGGCCGAACACCGGGGAGCTGTTTTTT	CASRPTGGGPNTGELFF
NA	TRBV9	TRBD1	TRBJ2-7	TGTGCCAGCAGCGCGCAGGGGGAATACTACGAGCAGTACTTC	CASSAQGEYYEQYF
NA	TRBV2	NA	TRBJ2-1	TGTGCCAGCAGTGGCAGGGCCTATGAGCAGTTCTTC	CASSGRAYEQFF
NA	TRBV15	NA	TRBJ2-7	TGTGCCACCAGCAGAGAGGGGACTTACGAGCAGTACTTC	CATSREGTYEQYF
NA	TRBV9	TRBD2	TRBJ2-5	TGTGCCAGCAGCGTAGGCCTAGCGGGAGGCGGAGAGACCCAGTACTTC	CASSVGLAGGGETQYF
NA	TRBV18	TRBD1	TRBJ1-2	TGTGCCAGCTCACCAGTTGGGACAGGGACTAACTATGGCTACACCTTC	CASSPVGTGTNYGYTF
NA	TRBV25-1	TRBD1	TRBJ2-3	TGTGCCAGCAGTGGGTCCGGACAGGTTGTAGGCACAGATACGCAGTATTTT	CASSGSGQVVGTDTQYF
few	TRBV7-6	NA	TRBJ2-5	TGTGCCAGCAGCTTGAAACAGGGTCGCCAGGTGTTCCAATTGTACTTC	CASSLKQGRQVFQLYF
NA	TRBV5-6	NA	TRBJ1-2	TGTGCCAGCAGCTGGGACACTGGACTCTATGGCTACACCTTC	CASSWDTGLYGYTF
NA	TRBV6-1	NA	TRBJ1-1	TGTGCCAGCAGTGAAGTTGTGGGCCTCAACACTGAAGCTTTCTTT	CASSEVVGLNTEAFF
NA	TRBV15	NA	TRBJ1-4	TGTGCCACCAGCAGAGCGGAGACAGCAACTAATGAAAAACTGTTTTTT	CATSRAETATNEKLFF
once	TRBV6-2/TRBV6-3	NA	TRBJ2-1	TGTGCCAGCAGTACAGACAGGGAGGTTGGCTATGAGCAGTTCTTC	CASSTDREVGYEQFF
few	TRBV19	NA	TRBJ2-5	TGTGCCTCGCTATGGGGAGGGACCCAGTACTTC	CASLWGGTQYF
NA	TRBV5-1	NA	TRBJ2-1	TGCGCCAGCAGCTTGGTGACAGAAGCTGACGAGCAGTTCTTC	CASSLVTEADEQFF
NA	TRBV7-9	TRBD2	TRBJ2-7	TGTGCCAGCAGCTTGGGGACTAGAGCCTACGAGCAGTACTTC	CASSLGTRAYEQYF
NA	TRBV4-3	NA	TRBJ2-5	TGCGCCAGCAGCCAAGGTCCGGGGGAGGGGGAAGAGACCCAGTACTTC	CASSQGPGEGEETQYF
NA	TRBV19	TRBD2	TRBJ2-3	TGTGCCAGTAGTATCCTAGCGGGGGTCCCTCCGAACACAGATACGCAGTATTTT	CASSILAGVPPNTDTQYF
NA	TRBV6-5	TRBD1	TRBJ2-7	TGTGCCAGCAGCCATCCGGACAGGGGGTACGAGCAGTACTTC	CASSHPDRGYEQYF
NA	TRBV24-1	TRBD2	TRBJ2-1	TGTGCCACCAGTGAGGGAGGGACAGGATGGACTAGCGGGGGTGAGCAGTTCTTC	CATSEGGTGWTSGGEQFF
NA	TRBV5-4	NA	TRBJ1-5	TGTGCCAGCAGCTCGGGAGATCAGCCCCAGCATTTT	CASSSGDQPQHF
NA	TRBV5-4	NA	TRBJ1-1	TGTGCCAGCAGCTTGGCCGGGTCTGGTCCTACAGCTTTCTTT	CASSLAGSGPTAFF